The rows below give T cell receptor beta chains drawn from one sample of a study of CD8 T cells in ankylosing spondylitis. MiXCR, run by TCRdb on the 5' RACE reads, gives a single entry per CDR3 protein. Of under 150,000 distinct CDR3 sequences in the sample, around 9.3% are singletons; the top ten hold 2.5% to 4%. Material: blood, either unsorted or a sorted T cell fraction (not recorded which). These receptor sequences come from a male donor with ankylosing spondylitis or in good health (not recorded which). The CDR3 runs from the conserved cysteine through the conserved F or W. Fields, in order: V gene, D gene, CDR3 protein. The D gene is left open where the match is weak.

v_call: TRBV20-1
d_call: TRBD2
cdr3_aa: CCARDPLLAGGYNEQFF

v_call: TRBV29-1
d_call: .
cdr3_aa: CSVGVRTAVYEQYF

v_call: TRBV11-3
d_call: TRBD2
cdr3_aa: CASSLDVGLADDQFF

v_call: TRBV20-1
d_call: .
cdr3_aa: CSAGGTVDNEQFF

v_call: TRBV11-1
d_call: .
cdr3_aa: CASSFTSGFQETQYF

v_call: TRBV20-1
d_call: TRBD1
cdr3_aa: CSALDRGTYEQYF

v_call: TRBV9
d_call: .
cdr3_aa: CASSVTGNSNTGELFF

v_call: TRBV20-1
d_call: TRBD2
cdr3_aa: CSASRLAGGLNEQFF

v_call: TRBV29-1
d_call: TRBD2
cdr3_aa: CSVGTSGTFGEQFF

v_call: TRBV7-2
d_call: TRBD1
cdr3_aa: CASSRGQGFYEQYF

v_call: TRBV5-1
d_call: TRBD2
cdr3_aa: CASSHSMTSGRAGNEQFF

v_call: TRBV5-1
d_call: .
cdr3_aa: CASSFDSPNTEAFF

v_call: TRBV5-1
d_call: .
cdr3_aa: CASSYRDFKFF

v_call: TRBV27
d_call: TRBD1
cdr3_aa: CASSQDRVDQPQHF

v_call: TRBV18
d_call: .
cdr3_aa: CASSPPTSPSYEQYF

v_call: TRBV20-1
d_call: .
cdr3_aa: CSAQNRDSFSYNEQFF

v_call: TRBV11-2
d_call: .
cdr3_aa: CASSASRRGIPSSYNEQFF

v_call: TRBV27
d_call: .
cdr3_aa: CASSPGDKNTEAFF